The present T cell receptor (beta chain) was sequenced within a study of identifying expanded T cells in peripheral blood. Some clones are missing from TCRdb's copy, which holds only in-frame ones; the method was immunoSEQ multiplex PCR. The data contain around 120,000 clones, more than 80% of them seen just once; the ten biggest clones take up 2.5% to 3.5%. No infections or other immune events were documented during collection. Per germline, CDR1 SGHKS and CDR2 YYEKEE (reference sequence). The J segment lost 2 bases and the V segment lost 4 bases, leaving 9 bases of the junction unmatched. CDR3 length: 17 amino acids.

The V call is TRBV5-5, the J call TRBJ2-5; 12 bases match TRBD2. This sequence originates from a person aged 18-69 years in good health. The sample comprised blood. The CDR3 sequence: CASSPRASGGVQETQYF. In nucleotides, the CDR3 is TGTGCCAGCAGCCCCAGGGCTAGCGGGGGGGTACAAGAGACCCAGTACTTC.